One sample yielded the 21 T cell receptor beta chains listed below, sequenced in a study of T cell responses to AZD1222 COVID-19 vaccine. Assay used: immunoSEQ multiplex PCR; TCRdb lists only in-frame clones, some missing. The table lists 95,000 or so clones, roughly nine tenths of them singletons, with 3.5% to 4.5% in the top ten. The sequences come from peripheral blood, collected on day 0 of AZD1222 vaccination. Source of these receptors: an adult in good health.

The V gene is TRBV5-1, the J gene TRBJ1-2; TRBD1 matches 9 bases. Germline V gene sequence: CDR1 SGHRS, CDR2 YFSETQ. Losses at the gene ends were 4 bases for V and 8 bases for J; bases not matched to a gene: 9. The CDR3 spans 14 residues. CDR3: CASSTQQGASGYTF. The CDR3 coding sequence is TGCGCCAGCAGCACCCAACAGGGGGCGAGCGGCTACACCTTC. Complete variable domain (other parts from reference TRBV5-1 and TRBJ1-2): KAGVTQTPRYLIKTRGQQVTLSCSPISGHRSVSWYQQTPGQGLQFLFEYFSETQRNKGNFPGRFSGRQFSNSRSEMNVSTLELGDSALYLCASSTQQGASGYTFGSGTRLTVV.

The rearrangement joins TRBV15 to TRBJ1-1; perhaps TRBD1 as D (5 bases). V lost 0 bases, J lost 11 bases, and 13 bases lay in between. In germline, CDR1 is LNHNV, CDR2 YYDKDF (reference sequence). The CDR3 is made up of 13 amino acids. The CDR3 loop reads CATSRDQRGTAFF. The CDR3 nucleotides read TGTGCCACCAGCAGAGATCAACGGGGGACGGCTTTCTTT.

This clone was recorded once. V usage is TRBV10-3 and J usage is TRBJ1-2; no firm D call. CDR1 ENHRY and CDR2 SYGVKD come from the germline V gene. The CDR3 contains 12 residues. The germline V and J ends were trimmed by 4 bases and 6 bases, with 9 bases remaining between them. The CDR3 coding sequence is TGTGCCATCAGTGGCTGGCAGGATGGCTACACCTTC. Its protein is CAISGWQDGYTF.

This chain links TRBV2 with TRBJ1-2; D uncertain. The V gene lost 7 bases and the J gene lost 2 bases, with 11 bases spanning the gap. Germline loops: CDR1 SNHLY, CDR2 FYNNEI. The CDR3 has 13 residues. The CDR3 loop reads CASIDLRNYGYTF. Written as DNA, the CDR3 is TGTGCCAGCATCGACCTCCGGAACTATGGCTACACCTTC.

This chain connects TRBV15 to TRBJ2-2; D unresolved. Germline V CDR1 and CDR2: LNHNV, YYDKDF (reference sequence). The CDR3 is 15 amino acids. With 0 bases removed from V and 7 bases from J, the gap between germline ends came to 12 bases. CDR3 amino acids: CATSREDRRGGELFF. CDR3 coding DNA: TGTGCCACCAGCAGAGAGGATAGACGAGGCGGGGAGCTGTTTTTT.

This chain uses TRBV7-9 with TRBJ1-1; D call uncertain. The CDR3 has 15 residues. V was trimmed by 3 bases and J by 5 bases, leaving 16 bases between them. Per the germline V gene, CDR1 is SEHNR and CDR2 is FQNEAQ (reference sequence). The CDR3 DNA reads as TGTGCCAGCAGCTTCGGTCTAGGGAGTGAGACTGAAGCTTTCTTT. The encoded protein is CASSFGLGSETEAFF.

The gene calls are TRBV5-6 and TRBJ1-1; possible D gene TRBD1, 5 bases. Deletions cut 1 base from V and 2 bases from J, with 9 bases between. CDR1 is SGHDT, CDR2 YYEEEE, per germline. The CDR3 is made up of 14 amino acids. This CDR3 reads CASSLIQENTEAFF. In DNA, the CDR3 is TGTGCCAGCAGCTTGATACAGGAAAACACTGAAGCTTTCTTT.

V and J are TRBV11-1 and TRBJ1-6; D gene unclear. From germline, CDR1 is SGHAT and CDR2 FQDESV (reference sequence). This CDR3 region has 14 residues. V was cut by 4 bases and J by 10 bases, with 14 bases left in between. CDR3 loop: CASSSVGYDSPLHF. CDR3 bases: TGTGCCAGCAGCTCAGTTGGGTATGACTCACCCCTCCACTTT.

The CDR3 DNA is TGTGCCAGCAGTCGCCAGGCGGCCGAGCAGTACTTC. Translation: CASSRQAAEQYF. The chain uses TRBV5-4 and TRBJ2-7; the D is unclear. Per the germline V gene, CDR1 is SGHNT and CDR2 is YYREEE (reference sequence). The CDR3 runs 12 residues. Trimming cost V 5 bases and J 6 bases, with 12 bases left between them.

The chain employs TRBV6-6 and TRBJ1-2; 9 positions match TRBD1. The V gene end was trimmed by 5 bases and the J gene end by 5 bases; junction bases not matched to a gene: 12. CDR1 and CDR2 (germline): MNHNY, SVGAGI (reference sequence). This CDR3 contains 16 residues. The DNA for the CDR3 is TGTGCCAGCAGTAAACCGGGACAGGGCCAATTTTATGGCTACACCTTC. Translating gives CASSKPGQGQFYGYTF.

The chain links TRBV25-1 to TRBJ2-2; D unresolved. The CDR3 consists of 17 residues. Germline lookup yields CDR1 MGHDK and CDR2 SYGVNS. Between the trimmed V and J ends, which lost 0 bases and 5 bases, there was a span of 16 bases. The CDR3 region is CASSEYTPTWDTGELFF. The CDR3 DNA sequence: TGTGCCAGCAGTGAATATACCCCAACTTGGGATACCGGGGAGCTGTTTTTT.

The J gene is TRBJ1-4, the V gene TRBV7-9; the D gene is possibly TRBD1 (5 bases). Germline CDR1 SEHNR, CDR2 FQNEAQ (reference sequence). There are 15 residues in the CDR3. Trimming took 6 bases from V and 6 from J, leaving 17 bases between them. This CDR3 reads CASSRPTDPHEKLFF. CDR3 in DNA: TGTGCCAGCAGTCGACCGACAGACCCACATGAAAAACTGTTTTTT.

CDR3 sequence (DNA): TGTGCCTGGAGTAGGCAGGGGGGACTAGCGGGGCCAGGTACGCAGTATTTT. It is translated as CAWSRQGGLAGPGTQYF. The chain has TRBV30 and TRBJ2-3, with 13 bases lining up with TRBD2. V lost 2 bases, J lost 8 bases, and 13 bases stayed unmatched. CDR1 is GTSNPN and CDR2 is SVGIG in the germline V gene (reference sequence). This CDR3 is 17 amino acids long.

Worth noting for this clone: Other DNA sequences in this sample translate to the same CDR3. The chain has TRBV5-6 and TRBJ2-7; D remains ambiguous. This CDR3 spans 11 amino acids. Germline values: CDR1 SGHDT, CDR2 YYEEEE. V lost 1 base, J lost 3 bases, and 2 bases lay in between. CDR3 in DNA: TGTGCCAGCAGCTTGAACTACGAGCAGTACTTC. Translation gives CASSLNYEQYF.

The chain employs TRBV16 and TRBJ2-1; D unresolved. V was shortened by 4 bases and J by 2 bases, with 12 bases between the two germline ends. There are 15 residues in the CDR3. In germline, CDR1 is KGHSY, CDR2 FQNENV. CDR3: CASSPHGATYNEQFF. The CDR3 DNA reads TGTGCCAGCAGCCCCCACGGCGCCACCTACAATGAGCAGTTCTTC.

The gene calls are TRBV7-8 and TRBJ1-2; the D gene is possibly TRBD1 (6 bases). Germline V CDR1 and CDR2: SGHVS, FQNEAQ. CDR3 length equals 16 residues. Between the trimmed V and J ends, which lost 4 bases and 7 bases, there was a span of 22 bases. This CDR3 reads CASSSLRGVGGVGYTF. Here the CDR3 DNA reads TGTGCCAGCAGCTCCCTCCGGGGGGTAGGGGGGGTTGGCTACACCTTC.

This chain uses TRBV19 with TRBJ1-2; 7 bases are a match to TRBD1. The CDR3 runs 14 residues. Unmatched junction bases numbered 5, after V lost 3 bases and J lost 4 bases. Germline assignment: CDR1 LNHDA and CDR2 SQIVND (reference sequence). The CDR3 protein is CASSIGTEFYGYTF. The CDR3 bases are TGTGCCAGTAGTATCGGGACAGAGTTCTATGGCTACACCTTC.

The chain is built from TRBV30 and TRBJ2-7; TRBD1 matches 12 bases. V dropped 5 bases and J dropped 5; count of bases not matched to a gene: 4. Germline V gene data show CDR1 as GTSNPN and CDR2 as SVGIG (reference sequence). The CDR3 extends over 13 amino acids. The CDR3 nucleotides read TGTGCCTGGGGGACAGGGGGCATACACGAGCAGTACTTC. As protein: CAWGTGGIHEQYF.

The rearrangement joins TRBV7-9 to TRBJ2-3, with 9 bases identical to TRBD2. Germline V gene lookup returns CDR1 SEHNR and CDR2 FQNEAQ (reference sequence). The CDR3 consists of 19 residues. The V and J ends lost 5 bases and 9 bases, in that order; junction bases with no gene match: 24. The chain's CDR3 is CASSPSLRFRGGAWETQYF. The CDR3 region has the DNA TGTGCCAGCAGCCCCTCCCTGAGATTTCGCGGGGGGGCCTGGGAGACGCAGTATTTT.

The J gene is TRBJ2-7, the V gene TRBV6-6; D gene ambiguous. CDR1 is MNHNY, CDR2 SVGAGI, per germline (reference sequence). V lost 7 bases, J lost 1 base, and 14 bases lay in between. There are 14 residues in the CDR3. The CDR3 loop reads CASTPLGLSYEQYF. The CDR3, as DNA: TGTGCCAGCACCCCCCTCGGGCTTTCCTACGAGCAGTACTTC.

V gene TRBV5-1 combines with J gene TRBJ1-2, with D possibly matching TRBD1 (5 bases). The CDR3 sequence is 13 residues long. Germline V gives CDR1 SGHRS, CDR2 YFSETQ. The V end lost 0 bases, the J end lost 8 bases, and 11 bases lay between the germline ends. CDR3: CASSLAQGEGYTF. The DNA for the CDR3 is TGCGCCAGCAGCTTGGCCCAGGGAGAGGGCTACACCTTC.